The 15 T cell receptor beta chains presented below share a single source sample, sequenced in a study of cytotoxic CD8 clonotypes in ibrutinib-treated CLL. Sequencing was performed with immunoSEQ multiplex PCR; in TCRdb, only in-frame clones are kept and a portion is missing. Of approximately 46,000 clones listed, over 60% are singletons. Here the sequenced sample was PBMCs, taken after 12 months of ibrutinib treatment. These receptors were obtained from a human donor with chronic lymphocytic leukemia.

The chain is built from TRBV2 and TRBJ2-3; weak D call: TRBD2 (5 bases). The CDR3 loop spans 14 amino acids. V lost 7 bases and J 5 bases, leaving 16 bases between the germline ends. CDR1 is SNHLY, CDR2 FYNNEI, per germline. CDR3 nucleotides: TGTGCCAGCACTACTGGCCTAGCAGGAGATACGCAGTATTTT. Encoded protein: CASTTGLAGDTQYF.

The V call is TRBV4-1, the J call TRBJ2-3, with 9 bases lining up with TRBD1. Looked up from germline, CDR1 is MGHRA and CDR2 is YSYEKL. The V gene end was trimmed by 5 bases and the J gene end by 0 bases; junction bases not matched to a gene: 12. This CDR3 is built from 18 residues. The DNA for the CDR3 is TGCGCCAGCAGCTCCACGGGGACAGGGCCGGGGAGCACAGATACGCAGTATTTT. It is translated as CASSSTGTGPGSTDTQYF.

The sample holds a few counts of this clone. The chain combines TRBV19 with TRBJ1-1; tentatively, D is TRBD1 (6 bases). The ends were cut back, 5 bases at V and 4 bases at J, with 26 bases in the middle. This CDR3 has 18 amino acids. Germline CDR1 and CDR2: LNHDA and SQIVND (reference sequence). The CDR3 sequence is CASSRMVRRENRATEAFF. The CDR3 nucleotides read TGTGCCAGTAGTCGAATGGTAAGAAGGGAGAACAGGGCCACTGAAGCTTTCTTT.

This clone has just a few counts. The V call is TRBV6-1, the J call TRBJ1-1, with 9 positions matching TRBD1. The length of the CDR3 is 14 residues. Germline V gives CDR1 MNHNS, CDR2 SASEGT. Trimming at V came to 2 bases and at J to 5 bases, leaving 3 bases not matched to a gene. The CDR3 spells CASSENRGQTEAFF. The CDR3 DNA reads TGTGCCAGCAGTGAAAACAGGGGGCAGACTGAAGCTTTCTTT.

This clone was seen a handful of times. This rearrangement joins TRBV19 to TRBJ2-3, with 10 bases aligning to TRBD1. The CDR3 is 16 amino acids. V dropped 4 bases and J dropped 2; count of bases not matched to a gene: 6. The V gene's germline CDR1 is LNHDA and CDR2 SQIVND (reference sequence). The CDR3 sequence: CASSTLTGGSTDTQYF. The CDR3 bases are TGTGCCAGTAGTACTCTGACAGGGGGCTCCACAGATACGCAGTATTTT.

In this sample, this clone turned up once. The rearrangement links TRBV27 to TRBJ1-1; D might be TRBD1 (6 bases). The germline V gene encodes CDR1 MNHEY and CDR2 SMNVEV (reference sequence). V was cut by 6 bases and J by 1 base, with 27 bases left in between. The CDR3 runs 19 residues. The CDR3 DNA reads TGTGCCAGCAGCCCAATCCCAGGAGTACAGGGCCTAAAGAACACTGAAGCTTTCTTT. It translates to CASSPIPGVQGLKNTEAFF.

Points on this clone: This specimen includes other DNA sequences encoding the same CDR3. V and J are TRBV6-5 and TRBJ2-7; no reliable D call. Germline V gene data show CDR1 as MNHEY and CDR2 as SVGAGI. This CDR3 has 13 residues. With 2 bases removed from V and 1 base from J, the gap between germline ends came to 6 bases. The CDR3 is CASSYAGSYEQYF. DNA for the CDR3: TGTGCCAGCAGTTACGCAGGTTCCTACGAGCAGTACTTC.

The rearrangement links TRBV9 to TRBJ1-4; 8 nucleotides agree with TRBD1. This CDR3 contains 17 residues. Germline-derived CDR1 and CDR2 are SGDLS and YYNGEE. V gave up 3 bases and J gave up 2 bases; unmatched junction bases: 9. CDR3 nucleotides: TGTGCCAGCAGCGCGCGGCAGGGGGCTAGTACTAATGAAAAACTGTTTTTT. Its translation: CASSARQGASTNEKLFF.

This sequence joins TRBV11-3 and TRBJ2-1, with TRBD2 matching over 9 bases. Trimming cost V 5 bases and J 3 bases; bases outside gene matches: 20. The germline gives CDR1 SGHNT, CDR2 YENEEA. The CDR3 length is 20 residues. The CDR3 coding sequence is TGTGCCAGCAGCAACGCGCCTCAGTATAGCGGGAGAGGGGACTACAATGAGCAGTTCTTC. The encoded protein is CASSNAPQYSGRGDYNEQFF.

Only a few counts were recorded for this clone. The chain recombines TRBV7-8 with TRBJ2-7, with D possibly TRBD1 on 5 matching bases. Germline CDR1 and CDR2: SGHVS and FQNEAQ. The CDR3 is 15 residues long. The V and J ends lost 2 bases and 1 base respectively, with 12 bases between them. The CDR3 nucleotides are TGTGCCAGCAGCTTATCCAGGGTTGAGTCCTACGAGCAGTACTTC. Encoded protein: CASSLSRVESYEQYF.

This chain links TRBV28 with TRBJ1-2; TRBD1 might be the D (6 bases). Germline CDR1 MDHEN, CDR2 SYDVKM. V was clipped by 6 bases and J by 2 bases, with 16 bases between them. The CDR3 has 15 amino acids. The CDR3 DNA reads TGTGCCAGCAGCCCAACCCCAGGACAGAACTATGGCTACACCTTC. This gives the protein CASSPTPGQNYGYTF.

This clone has just one count. This rearrangement joins TRBV5-1 to TRBJ2-3; D is undetermined. CDR3 length: 16 amino acids. Germline-derived CDR1 and CDR2 are SGHRS and YFSETQ. Trimming removed 1 base at V and 1 base at J, with 13 bases between. CDR3 DNA sequence: TGCGCCAGCAGCTTGCGGATTGACGGACGCACAGATACGCAGTATTTT. Translation: CASSLRIDGRTDTQYF.

The chain combines TRBV14 with TRBJ1-1; no reliable D call. Germline CDR1 SGHDN, CDR2 FVKESK. This CDR3 is built from 14 residues. Between the trimmed V and J ends, which lost 4 bases and 5 bases, there was a span of 14 bases. Here the CDR3 DNA reads TGTGCCAGCAGCCTCTTAGAAGGAGCAACTGAAGCTTTCTTT. Residues: CASSLLEGATEAFF.

Only a few counts were recorded for this clone. The chain carries TRBV5-4 and TRBJ1-1; D gene unclear. The CDR3 has 14 amino acids. Trimming took 0 bases from V and 2 from J, leaving 8 bases between them. Germline V CDR1 and CDR2: SGHNT, YYREEE (reference sequence). CDR3 sequence: CASSLARANTEAFF. The DNA for the CDR3 is TGTGCCAGCAGCTTGGCGAGGGCCAACACTGAAGCTTTCTTT. Together with reference TRBV5-4 and TRBJ1-1, the CDR3 gives the full variable domain: ETGVTQSPTHLIKTRGQQVTLRCSSQSGHNTVSWYQQALGQGPQFIFQYYREEENGRGNFPPRFSGLQFPNYSSELNVNALELDDSALYLCASSLARANTEAFFGQGTRLTVV.

This clone qualifies as medium-sized (0.01 to 0.1%). The gene calls are TRBV28 and TRBJ1-5; 8 bases are shared with TRBD1. Germline values: CDR1 MDHEN, CDR2 SYDVKM. Unmatched junction bases numbered 2, after V lost 6 bases and J lost 4 bases. This CDR3 spans 13 amino acids. The CDR3 DNA reads as TGTGCCAGCAGGTGGACAGGGAATCAGCCCCAGCATTTT. It encodes CASRWTGNQPQHF.